This entry lists 13 T cell receptor beta chains sequenced from one sample in a study of T-cell memory formation after mild COVID-19 (dated by TCRdb to about 2021). Libraries came from 5' RACE. Reads for this sample came from an Illumina NovaSeq 6000. The public reads were run again by TCRdb, first through fastp at Q25 and then through MiXCR, and only productive beta chains were kept. Every CDR3 protein is listed once, alongside the most common genes and DNA of its rows. The sample table records 120,000 to 150,000 distinct CDR3 sequences; around 21% of these occur just once. The ten largest account for 2% to 2.5% of the sample. Sequencing was done on a sample of PBMCs or a T cell subset sorted from them (not recorded which). The receptors shown here come from an adult woman who had mild COVID-19 (a few samples of this study predate the infection). The sample titles of this study are shuffled in the database, so cell type and time point are left out; the donor was told from shared clones.

This clonotype occurred a few times. This chain uses TRBV20-1 with TRBJ2-5, with 12 bases lining up with TRBD2. There are 16 residues in the CDR3. CDR1 and CDR2 from the germline V gene are DFQATT and SNEGSKA (reference sequence). The J segment lost 6 bases and the V segment lost 0 bases, leaving 8 bases of the junction unmatched. CDR3 in amino acids: CSARDPSSGRAKTQYF. CDR3 nucleotide sequence: TGCAGTGCTAGAGATCCGTCTAGCGGGAGGGCTAAGACCCAGTACTTC.

This clonotype was counted a few times. CDR3 sequence (DNA): TGTGCCAGCGGAACTGTCCCGAACACTGAAGCTTTCTTT. This translates into CASGTVPNTEAFF. This rearrangement joins TRBV4-2 to TRBJ1-1, with D unresolved. Germline-derived CDR1 and CDR2 are LGHNA and YNFKEQ. This CDR3 has 13 residues. With 8 bases removed from V and 1 base from J, the gap between germline ends came to 11 bases.

The rearrangement links TRBV6-2 or TRBV6-3 to TRBJ2-1, with 9 bases matching TRBD1. V gave up 6 bases and J gave up 0 bases; unmatched junction bases: 3. From germline, CDR1 is MNHEY and CDR2 SVGEGT. This CDR3 contains 15 residues. In DNA form, the CDR3 reads TGTGCCAGCAGAGACAGGGGGAGCTCCTACAATGAGCAGTTCTTC. As protein: CASRDRGSSYNEQFF.

This clonotype has a count of ten or more. The chain recombines TRBV20-1 with TRBJ1-4; D not certain. CDR1 and CDR2 (germline): DFQATT, SNEGSKA (reference sequence). CDR3 length: 12 amino acids. V gave up 2 bases and J gave up 3 bases, with 4 bases separating them. As DNA, the CDR3 is TGCAGTGCTAGATTCGCTAATGAAAAACTGTTTTTT. Its protein is CSARFANEKLFF.

Of note for this clonotype: The junction departs from the called germline gene at one end, perhaps through a read error. This chain links TRBV29-1 with TRBJ2-5; possibly TRBD1 for D (5 bases). Germline V gene lookup returns CDR1 SQVTM and CDR2 ANQGSEA. The CDR3 runs 12 residues. The CDR3 loop reads CSVEDITGSQYF. CDR3 sequence (DNA): TGCAGCGTGGAAGATATAACAGGATCCCAGTACTTC. Together with reference TRBV29-1 and TRBJ2-5, the CDR3 gives the full variable domain: SAVISQKPSRDICQRGTSLTIQCQVDSQVTMMFWYRQQPGQSLTLIATANQGSEATYESGFVIDKFPISRPNLTFSTLTVSNMSPEDSSIYLCSVEDITGSQYFGPGTRLLVL.

This clonotype has just a few counts. The chain has TRBV5-1 and TRBJ1-1; no firm D call. Trimming took 2 bases from V and 1 from J, leaving 12 bases between them. Germline values: CDR1 SGHRS, CDR2 YFSETQ. There are 15 residues in the CDR3. The CDR3: CASSFSTTPNTEAFF. CDR3 DNA sequence: TGCGCCAGCAGCTTTTCAACTACACCGAACACTGAAGCTTTCTTT.

This clonotype was counted a single time. The chain employs TRBV7-9 and TRBJ1-2, with D possibly TRBD1 on 6 matching bases. The V and J ends lost 5 bases and 5 bases respectively, with 30 bases between them. CDR3 length: 19 amino acids. Germline CDR1 is SEHNR and CDR2 is FQNEAQ (reference sequence). CDR3 sequence (DNA): TGTGCCAGCAGCCGTCCGGGCATTAACAGGGCAAGGGGCGAGTATGGCTACACCTTC. It codes for CASSRPGINRARGEYGYTF.

The V gene is TRBV6-1, the J gene TRBJ2-7; tentatively, D is TRBD2 (5 bases). Germline loops: CDR1 MNHNS, CDR2 SASEGT. Trimming stripped 0 bases from V and 2 bases from J, with 11 bases between. CDR3 length: 15 residues. The CDR3 bases are TGTGCCAGCAGTGAAGCAGGGAGTCGGACCTACGAGCAGTACTTC. Protein sequence: CASSEAGSRTYEQYF.

This clonotype was recorded many times. The chain couples TRBV12-3 or TRBV12-4 to TRBJ2-7, with 10 bases lining up with TRBD2. This CDR3 has 14 amino acids. The V segment lost 6 bases and the J segment 4 bases; nucleotides outside the gene matches: 6. The CDR3 spells CASSLLAGRYEQYF. The CDR3 DNA reads TGTGCCAGCAGCTTACTAGCGGGACGATACGAGCAGTACTTC.

The chain uses TRBV4-1 and TRBJ2-1; 11 bases match TRBD2. Germline trimming cut 8 bases from V and 6 bases from J; bases unmatched to any gene: 6. This CDR3 is 14 amino acids long. In germline, CDR1 is MGHRA, CDR2 YSYEKL. CDR3: CASVAGGPGNEQFF. CDR3 coding DNA: TGCGCCAGCGTAGCGGGGGGGCCGGGCAATGAGCAGTTCTTC.

This clonotype was counted only a few times. The chain couples TRBV5-1 to TRBJ2-7; 7 bases match TRBD2. V was pared by 4 bases and J by 0 bases, with 7 bases of the junction left unmatched. This CDR3 has 15 residues. The germline gives CDR1 SGHRS, CDR2 YFSETQ. The chain's CDR3 is CASSELAPSSYEQYF. CDR3 in DNA: TGCGCCAGCAGCGAACTAGCGCCGAGCTCCTACGAGCAGTACTTC.

This clonotype has more than one count but fewer than ten. The chain has TRBV4-3 and TRBJ2-7; D is ambiguous. The CDR3 loop spans 14 amino acids. CDR1 is LGHNA and CDR2 is YSLEER in the germline V gene. The V end lost 0 bases, the J end lost 3 bases, and 9 bases lay between the germline ends. The CDR3 sequence: CASSQETLDYEQYF. The CDR3 DNA sequence: TGCGCCAGCAGCCAAGAGACGTTGGACTACGAGCAGTACTTC.

The chain joins TRBV5-1 to TRBJ2-1, with TRBD2 matching over 14 bases. V shed 7 bases, J shed 1 base, and the junction held 1 base outside the gene matches. The CDR3 loop spans 15 amino acids. Germline V gene lookup returns CDR1 SGHRS and CDR2 YFSETQ. In nucleotides, the CDR3 is TGCGCCAGCGGGACTAGCGGGAGTTCCTACAATGAGCAGTTCTTC. Translating gives CASGTSGSSYNEQFF. Full variable domain (remainder filled in from reference TRBV5-1 and TRBJ2-1): KAGVTQTPRYLIKTRGQQVTLSCSPISGHRSVSWYQQTPGQGLQFLFEYFSETQRNKGNFPGRFSGRQFSNSRSEMNVSTLELGDSALYLCASGTSGSSYNEQFFGPGTRLTVL.